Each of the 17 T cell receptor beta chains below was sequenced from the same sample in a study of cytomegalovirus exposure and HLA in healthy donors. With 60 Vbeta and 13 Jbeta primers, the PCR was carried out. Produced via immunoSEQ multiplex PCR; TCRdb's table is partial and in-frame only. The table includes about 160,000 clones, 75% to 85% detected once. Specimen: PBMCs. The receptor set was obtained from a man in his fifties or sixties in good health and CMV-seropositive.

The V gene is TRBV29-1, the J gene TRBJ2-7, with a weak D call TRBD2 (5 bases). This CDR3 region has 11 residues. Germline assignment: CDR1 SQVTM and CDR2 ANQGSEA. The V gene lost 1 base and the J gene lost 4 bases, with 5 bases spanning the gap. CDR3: CSVEAGYEQYF. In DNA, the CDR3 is TGCAGCGTTGAAGCGGGGTACGAGCAGTACTTC.

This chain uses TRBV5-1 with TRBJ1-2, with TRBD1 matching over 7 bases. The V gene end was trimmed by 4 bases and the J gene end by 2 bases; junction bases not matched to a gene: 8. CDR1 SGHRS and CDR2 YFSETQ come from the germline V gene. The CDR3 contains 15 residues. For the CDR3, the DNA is TGCGCCAGCAGCATAGACAGGGATTCGAACTATGGCTACACCTTC. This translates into CASSIDRDSNYGYTF.

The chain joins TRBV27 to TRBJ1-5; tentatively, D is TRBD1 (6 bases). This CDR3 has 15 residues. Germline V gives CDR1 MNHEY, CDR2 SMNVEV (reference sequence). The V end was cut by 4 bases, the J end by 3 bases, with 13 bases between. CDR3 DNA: TGTGCCAGCAGTTCTAAGACAGGACCCAATCAGCCCCAGCATTTT. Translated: CASSSKTGPNQPQHF.

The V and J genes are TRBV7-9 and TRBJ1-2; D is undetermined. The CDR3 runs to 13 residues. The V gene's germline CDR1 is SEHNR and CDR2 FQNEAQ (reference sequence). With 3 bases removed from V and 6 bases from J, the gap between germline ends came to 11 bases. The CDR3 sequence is CASSFGVANGYTF. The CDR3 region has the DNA TGTGCCAGCAGCTTCGGGGTAGCTAATGGCTACACCTTC.

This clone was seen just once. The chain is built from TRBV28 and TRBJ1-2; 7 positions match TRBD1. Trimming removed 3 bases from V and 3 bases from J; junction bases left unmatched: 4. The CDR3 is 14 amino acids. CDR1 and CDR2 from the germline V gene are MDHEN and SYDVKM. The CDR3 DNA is TGTGCCAGCAGTTTCAGGGGGGTTTACTATGGCTACACCTTC. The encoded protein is CASSFRGVYYGYTF.

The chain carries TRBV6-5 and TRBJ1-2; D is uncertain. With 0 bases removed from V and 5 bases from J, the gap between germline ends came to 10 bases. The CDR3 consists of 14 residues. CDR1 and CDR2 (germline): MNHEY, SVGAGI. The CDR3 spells CASSYSFRHYGYTF. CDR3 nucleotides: TGTGCCAGCAGTTACTCGTTCAGGCATTATGGCTACACCTTC.

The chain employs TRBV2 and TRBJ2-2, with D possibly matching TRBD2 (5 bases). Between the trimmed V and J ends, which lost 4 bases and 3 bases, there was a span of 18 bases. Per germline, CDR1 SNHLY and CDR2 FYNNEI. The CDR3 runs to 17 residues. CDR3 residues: CASSVRVPTEDTGELFF. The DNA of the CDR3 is TGTGCCAGCAGTGTGAGGGTTCCGACGGAGGACACCGGGGAGCTGTTTTTT.

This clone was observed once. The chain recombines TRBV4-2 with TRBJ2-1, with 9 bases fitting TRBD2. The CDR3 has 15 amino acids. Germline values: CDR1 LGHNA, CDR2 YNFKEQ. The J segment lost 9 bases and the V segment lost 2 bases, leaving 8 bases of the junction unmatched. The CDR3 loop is CASSQTGLASGEQFF. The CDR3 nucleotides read TGTGCCAGCAGCCAAACGGGACTAGCTTCCGGTGAGCAGTTCTTC.

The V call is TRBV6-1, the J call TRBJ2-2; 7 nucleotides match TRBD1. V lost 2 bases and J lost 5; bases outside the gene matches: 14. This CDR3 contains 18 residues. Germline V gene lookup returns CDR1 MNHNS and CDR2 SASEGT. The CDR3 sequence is CASSETRGGLGRTGELFF. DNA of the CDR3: TGTGCCAGCAGTGAAACCCGAGGGGGCTTGGGTAGGACCGGGGAGCTGTTTTTT.

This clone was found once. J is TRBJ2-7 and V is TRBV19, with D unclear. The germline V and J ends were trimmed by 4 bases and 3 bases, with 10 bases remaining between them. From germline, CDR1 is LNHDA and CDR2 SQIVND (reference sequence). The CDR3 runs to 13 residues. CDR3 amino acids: CASSTTVYYEQYF. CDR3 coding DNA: TGTGCCAGTAGTACTACGGTTTACTACGAGCAGTACTTC.

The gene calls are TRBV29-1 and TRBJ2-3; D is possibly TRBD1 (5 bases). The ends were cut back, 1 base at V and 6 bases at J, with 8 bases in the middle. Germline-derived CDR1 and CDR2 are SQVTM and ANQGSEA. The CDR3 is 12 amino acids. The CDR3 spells CSVEARQDTQYF. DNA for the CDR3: TGCAGCGTTGAAGCTCGACAGGATACGCAGTATTTT.

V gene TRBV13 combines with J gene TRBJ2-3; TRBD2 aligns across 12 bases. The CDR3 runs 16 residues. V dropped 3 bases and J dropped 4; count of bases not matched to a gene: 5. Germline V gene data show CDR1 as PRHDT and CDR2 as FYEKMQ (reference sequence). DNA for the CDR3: TGTGCCAGCAGCTTCTCGACTAGCGGGGGCTCAGATACGCAGTATTTT. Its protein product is CASSFSTSGGSDTQYF. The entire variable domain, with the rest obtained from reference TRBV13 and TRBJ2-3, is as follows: AAGVIQSPRHLIKEKRETATLKCYPIPRHDTVYWYQQGPGQDPQFLISFYEKMQSDKGSIPDRFSAQQFSDYHSELNMSSLELGDSALYFCASSFSTSGGSDTQYFGPGTRLTVL.

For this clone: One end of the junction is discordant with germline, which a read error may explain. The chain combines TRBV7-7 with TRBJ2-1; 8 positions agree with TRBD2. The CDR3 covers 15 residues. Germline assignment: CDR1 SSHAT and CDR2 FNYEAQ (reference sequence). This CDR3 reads CASSLALAAQNEQFF. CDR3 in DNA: TGTGCTAGCAGCTTAGCACTAGCGGCTCAAAATGAGCAGTTCTTC.

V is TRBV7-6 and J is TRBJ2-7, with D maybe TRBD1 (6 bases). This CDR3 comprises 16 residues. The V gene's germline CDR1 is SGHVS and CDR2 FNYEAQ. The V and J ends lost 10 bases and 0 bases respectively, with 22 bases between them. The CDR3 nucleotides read TGTGCCACCAGGATGCCAGCGACAGGCAGCTCCTACGAGCAGTACTTC. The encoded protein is CATRMPATGSSYEQYF.

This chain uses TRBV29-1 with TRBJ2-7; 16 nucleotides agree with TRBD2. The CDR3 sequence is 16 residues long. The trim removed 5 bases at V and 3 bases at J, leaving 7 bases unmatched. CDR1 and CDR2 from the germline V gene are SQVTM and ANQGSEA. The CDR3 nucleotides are TGCAGCGTTTGGGGGACTAGCGGGGGGGAGGACTACGAGCAGTACTTC. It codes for CSVWGTSGGEDYEQYF.

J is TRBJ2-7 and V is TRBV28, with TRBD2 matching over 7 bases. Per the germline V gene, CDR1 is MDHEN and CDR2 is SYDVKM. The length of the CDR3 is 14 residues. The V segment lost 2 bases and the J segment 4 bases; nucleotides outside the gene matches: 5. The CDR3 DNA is TGTGCCAGCAGTTTAAAAGTAGCGGGTTACGAGCAGTACTTC. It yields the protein CASSLKVAGYEQYF. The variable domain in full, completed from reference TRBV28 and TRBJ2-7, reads DVKVTQSSRYLVKRTGEKVFLECVQDMDHENMFWYRQDPGLGLRLIYFSYDVKMKEKGDIPEGYSVSREKKERFSLILESASTNQTSMYLCASSLKVAGYEQYFGPGTRLTVT.

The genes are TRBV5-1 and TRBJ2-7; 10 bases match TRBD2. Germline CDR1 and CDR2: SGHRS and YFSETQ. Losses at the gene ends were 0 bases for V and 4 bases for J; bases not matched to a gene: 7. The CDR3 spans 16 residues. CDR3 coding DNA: TGCGCCAGCAGCTTGGCCCTAGCGGGAGAAATTTACGAGCAGTACTTC. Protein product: CASSLALAGEIYEQYF.